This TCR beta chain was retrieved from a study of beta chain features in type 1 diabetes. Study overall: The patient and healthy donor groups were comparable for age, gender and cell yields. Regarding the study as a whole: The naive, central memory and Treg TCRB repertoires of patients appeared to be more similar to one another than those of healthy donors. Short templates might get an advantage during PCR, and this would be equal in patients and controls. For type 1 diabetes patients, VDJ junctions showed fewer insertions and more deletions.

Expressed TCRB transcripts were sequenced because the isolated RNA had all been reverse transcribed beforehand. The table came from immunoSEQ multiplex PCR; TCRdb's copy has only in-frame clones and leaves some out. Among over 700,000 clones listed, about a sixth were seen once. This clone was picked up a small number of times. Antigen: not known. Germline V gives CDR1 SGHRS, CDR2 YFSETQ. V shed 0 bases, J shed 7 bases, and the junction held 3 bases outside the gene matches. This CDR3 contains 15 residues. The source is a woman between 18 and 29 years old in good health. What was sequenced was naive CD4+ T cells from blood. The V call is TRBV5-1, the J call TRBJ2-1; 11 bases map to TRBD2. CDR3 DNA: TGCGCCAGCAGCTTGGTGGGACTAGCGGTGAATGAGCAGTTCTTC. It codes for CASSLVGLAVNEQFF.